The present entry profiles one T cell receptor beta chain with its context. This specimen comes from a study of OX40 agonist ivuxolimab in advanced cancers. The CDR3 sequence is 11 residues long. The germline V gene encodes CDR1 SEHNR and CDR2 FQNEAQ (reference sequence). V dropped 5 bases and J dropped 3 bases, with 4 bases sitting between them. Only in-frame clones appear in the TCRdb table, and some are missing; sequencing was by immunoSEQ multiplex PCR. This table holds about 69,000 clones, around 87% found once. The TCR originated in an adult with an advanced solid tumor such as melanoma, head and neck, liver or kidney cancer. Material: CD4+ or CD8+ T cells sorted from blood, obtained in a trial of the OX40 agonist ivuxolimab. V gene TRBV7-9 combines with J gene TRBJ2-5; no clear D. CDR3 bases: TGTGCCAGCAGCCGCAAAGAGACCCAGTACTTC. Its translation is CASSRKETQYF.